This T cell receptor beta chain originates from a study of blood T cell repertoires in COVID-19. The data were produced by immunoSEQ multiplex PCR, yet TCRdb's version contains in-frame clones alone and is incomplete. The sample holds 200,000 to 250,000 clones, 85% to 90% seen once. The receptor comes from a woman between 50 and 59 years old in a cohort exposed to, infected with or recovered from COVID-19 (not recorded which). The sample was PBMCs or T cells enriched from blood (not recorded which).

Here the CDR3 DNA reads TGTGCCAGCAGTTGGGCTTCCCTCGCTGAGCAGTTCTTC. Its translation is CASSWASLAEQFF. The V gene is TRBV6-5, the J gene TRBJ2-1; no definite D call. V was cut by 4 bases and J by 9 bases, with 13 bases left in between. CDR3 length equals 13 residues. Germline-derived CDR1 and CDR2 are MNHEY and SVGAGI.